Shown below are 27 T cell receptor beta chains from a single sample sequenced in a study of cytomegalovirus exposure and HLA in healthy donors (dated by TCRdb to 2016 to 2017). The library came from the immunoSEQ multiplex PCR assay. For the multiplex PCR, a mixture combining 60 forward primers for TCR Vbeta segments and 13 reverse primers for TCR Jbeta segments was used. TCRdb mirrors the immuneACCESS table, restricted to in-frame sequences. Some clones are absent from its copies; in checked studies, under half trace to an unresolved V gene, and the reason for the others is unknown. This sample's table lists 38,000 or so clones. 8.9% of the sample is held by the ten biggest clonotypes. Sequencing was done on a sample of PBMCs. The receptors here all came from a man aged 35-49 years in good health and CMV-seropositive.

This chain joins TRBV6-4 and TRBJ2-1, with 11 bases lining up with TRBD2. CDR1 and CDR2 (germline): MRHNA, SNTAGT. This CDR3 has 15 residues. Trimming removed 8 bases from V and 4 bases from J; junction bases left unmatched: 7. The CDR3 DNA reads TGTGCCAGCGGAACTAGCGGGAGTAGGTACAATGAGCAGTTCTTC. As protein: CASGTSGSRYNEQFF.

This sequence joins TRBV1 and TRBJ1-5; TRBD1, the table's D call, lacks a check against the DNA. TRBV1 is given as a pseudogene. The CDR3 runs to 17 residues. CDR3 DNA: TGCACCAGCAGCCAACTGGACAGGGGATCGCGCAATCAGCCCCAGCATTTT. This translates into CTSSQLDRGSRNQPQHF.

The chain recombines TRBV2 with TRBJ2-1, with TRBD2 matching over 8 bases. CDR3 length: 14 residues. V was pared by 6 bases and J by 3 bases, with 4 bases of the junction left unmatched. Germline V lookup: CDR1 SNHLY, CDR2 FYNNEI. This CDR3 reads CASSPSGFYNEQFF. The CDR3 region has the DNA TGTGCCAGCAGCCCTAGCGGGTTCTACAATGAGCAGTTCTTC.

The chain has TRBV11-2 and TRBJ1-1; D possibly corresponds to TRBD1 (5 bases). The germline gives CDR1 SGHAT, CDR2 FQNNGV. The CDR3 sequence is 13 residues long. V was cut by 4 bases and J by 7 bases, with 13 bases left in between. CDR3 coding DNA: TGTGCCAGCAGCTCACAGTGGCAGGGTGAAGCTTTCTTT. It is translated as CASSSQWQGEAFF.

The chain carries TRBV7-2 and TRBJ1-2; D gene unclear. In germline, CDR1 is SGHTA, CDR2 FQGNSA. This CDR3 comprises 15 residues. Trimming removed 5 bases from V and 7 bases from J, with 20 bases in between. The DNA for the CDR3 is TGTGCCAGCAGCCTGGCTGGCGGAACCTCGGGTGGCTACACCTTC. Its translation is CASSLAGGTSGGYTF.

The chain combines TRBV10-1 with TRBJ2-3, with 9 bases that match TRBD2. CDR3 length: 15 amino acids. CDR1 is WNHNN, CDR2 SYGVQD, per germline (reference sequence). Losses at the gene ends were 4 bases for V and 2 bases for J; bases not matched to a gene: 4. The CDR3: CASSALAGYTDTQYF. Here the CDR3 DNA reads TGCGCCAGCAGTGCTCTAGCGGGATACACAGATACGCAGTATTTT.

The chain uses TRBV4-1 and TRBJ2-7; the D is unclear. Germline CDR1 is MGHRA and CDR2 is YSYEKL. CDR3 length: 15 amino acids. The V end lost 0 bases, the J end lost 3 bases, and 12 bases lay between the germline ends. CDR3 sequence reads: CASSQDHVTVYEQYF. For the CDR3, the DNA is TGCGCCAGCAGCCAAGATCACGTAACAGTCTACGAGCAGTACTTC.

The V call is TRBV4-1, the J call TRBJ1-3, with no clear D. The CDR3 spans 16 residues. Germline V gene lookup returns CDR1 MGHRA and CDR2 YSYEKL. V was clipped by 4 bases and J by 4 bases, with 17 bases between them. This chain's CDR3 is CASSPTSTVTGNTIYF. CDR3 nucleotide sequence: TGCGCCAGCAGCCCCACTTCCACAGTAACCGGAAACACCATATATTTT.

The rearrangement uses TRBV5-1 and TRBJ2-2; 12 positions agree with TRBD2. CDR1 SGHRS and CDR2 YFSETQ come from the germline V gene. The CDR3 runs to 16 residues. V trimming: 4 bases; J trimming: 1 base; junction bases outside the gene matches: 2. The CDR3 sequence: CASSKLAGGNTGELFF. The CDR3 coding sequence is TGCGCCAGCAGCAAACTAGCGGGAGGGAACACCGGGGAGCTGTTTTTT.

This chain uses TRBV10-3 with TRBJ2-2; 8 nucleotides line up with TRBD1. Germline CDR1 and CDR2: ENHRY and SYGVKD. The CDR3 totals 17 residues. Germline trimming cut 6 bases from V and 2 bases from J; bases unmatched to any gene: 11. The CDR3 protein is CAISFKDRAVNTGELFF. As DNA, the CDR3 is TGTGCCATCAGCTTCAAGGACAGGGCGGTTAACACCGGGGAGCTGTTTTTT.

This chain uses TRBV7-9 with TRBJ2-5; 7 nucleotides agree with TRBD1. The CDR3 covers 17 residues. Trimming took 1 base from V and 1 from J; bases not matched to a gene: 9. The germline CDR1 and CDR2 sequences are SEHNR and FQNEAQ (reference sequence). The CDR3 is CASSLGNRGFSQETQYF. CDR3 bases: TGTGCCAGCAGCTTAGGGAACAGGGGATTTAGCCAAGAGACCCAGTACTTC.

This chain joins TRBV7-7 and TRBJ2-1, with TRBD2 matching 12 bases. CDR1 and CDR2 from the germline V gene are SSHAT and FNYEAQ (reference sequence). This CDR3 is built from 17 residues. The CDR3, as DNA: TGTGCTGGGGTAGGGCTAGCGGGAGGGCTGTCCTACAATGAGCAGTTCTTC. This translates into CAGVGLAGGLSYNEQFF.

Concerning this clone: The junction shows a germline mismatch at one end, possibly a read error. This chain connects TRBV9 to TRBJ2-2; the D gene is possibly TRBD2 (6 bases). The CDR3 runs 13 residues. In germline, CDR1 is SGDLS, CDR2 YYNGEE. CDR3 DNA: TGTGCCAGCAGCGTAGGCGGGACCGGGGGGCTGTTTTTT. Translating it yields CASSVGGTGGLFF.

V usage is TRBV28 and J usage is TRBJ1-1; D is perhaps TRBD1 (5 bases). V lost 2 bases, J lost 6 bases, and 7 bases lay in between. Per germline, CDR1 MDHEN and CDR2 SYDVKM. This CDR3 spans 12 amino acids. CDR3 region: CASSLGGAEAFF. Written as DNA, the CDR3 is TGTGCCAGCAGTTTAGGGGGGGCTGAAGCTTTCTTT.

The chain is built from TRBV7-3 and TRBJ2-3; maybe TRBD1 (7 bases). CDR1 SGHTA and CDR2 FQGTGA come from the germline V gene. The V gene lost 4 bases and the J gene lost 8 bases, with 13 bases spanning the gap. This CDR3 is built from 13 residues. CDR3 in amino acids: CASSSQQGGTQYF. The DNA for the CDR3 is TGTGCCAGCAGCTCCCAGCAGGGGGGTACGCAGTATTTT.

The CDR3 DNA reads as TGTGCCAGCTGCCCCCAAGGCTTGGAGCAGTACTTC. Translation: CASCPQGLEQYF. The chain combines TRBV6-6 with TRBJ2-5; D remains ambiguous. The germline V gene encodes CDR1 MNHNY and CDR2 SVGAGI (reference sequence). Trimming removed 8 bases from V and 11 bases from J, with 18 bases in between. There are 12 residues in the CDR3.

The V and J genes are TRBV11-2 and TRBJ1-2; 10 nucleotides line up with TRBD1. In germline, CDR1 is SGHAT, CDR2 FQNNGV. The CDR3 covers 16 residues. V gave up 8 bases and J gave up 0 bases; unmatched junction bases: 9. The CDR3 coding sequence is TGTGCCAGCCGCCCGGGGACAGGGGCCTCTAACTATGGCTACACCTTC. The encoded protein is CASRPGTGASNYGYTF.

The chain has TRBV6-6 and TRBJ1-3; 9 nucleotides line up with TRBD1. V was clipped by 6 bases and J by 0 bases; unmatched bases: 6. This CDR3 comprises 16 residues. The germline V gene has CDR1 MNHNY and CDR2 SVGAGI (reference sequence). The CDR3, as DNA: TGTGCCAGCAGCGGACAGGGGACACGCTCTGGAAACACCATATATTTT. Residues: CASSGQGTRSGNTIYF.

The chain recombines TRBV5-4 with TRBJ1-4; D is possibly TRBD1 (5 bases). Trimming shortened V by 3 bases and J by 0 bases, and 9 bases separated the two germline ends. The CDR3 consists of 15 residues. Per germline, CDR1 SGHNT and CDR2 YYREEE (reference sequence). CDR3 protein: CASSSPGSTNEKLFF. DNA for the CDR3: TGTGCCAGCAGCTCCCCAGGGTCAACTAATGAAAAACTGTTTTTT.

The rearrangement joins TRBV11-3 to TRBJ2-7; a weak D match, TRBD1 (6 bases). The CDR3 runs 13 residues. Per germline, CDR1 SGHNT and CDR2 YENEEA. The germline V and J ends were trimmed by 1 base and 3 bases, with 7 bases remaining between them. This CDR3 reads CASSLGQDYEQYF. The DNA of the CDR3 is TGTGCCAGCAGCTTAGGACAGGACTACGAGCAGTACTTC.

The chain employs TRBV19 and TRBJ1-5; D remains unclear. CDR3 size: 12 residues. V lost 7 bases to trimming and J lost 7 bases, with 11 bases between them. Germline CDR1 reads LNHDA; CDR2 reads SQIVND (reference sequence). CDR3 coding DNA: TGTGCCAGTATCGGCCGCGGACAGCCCCAGCATTTT. Translated: CASIGRGQPQHF. Full variable domain (outside the CDR3, taken from reference TRBV19 and TRBJ1-5): DGGITQSPKYLFRKEGQNVTLSCEQNLNHDAMYWYRQDPGQGLRLIYYSQIVNDFQKGDIAEGYSVSREKKESFPLTVTSAQKNPTAFYLCASIGRGQPQHFGDGTRLSIL.

The V gene is TRBV6-5, the J gene TRBJ1-6; possibly TRBD1 for D (5 bases). V was pared by 8 bases and J by 7 bases, with 12 bases between. Germline CDR1 reads MNHEY; CDR2 reads SVGAGI. The CDR3 consists of 13 residues. The DNA of the CDR3 is TGTGCCAGCCACCAGGGTAACAATTCACCCCTCCACTTT. Translated: CASHQGNNSPLHF.

This sequence joins TRBV2 and TRBJ2-1, with D uncertain. The germline V gene has CDR1 SNHLY and CDR2 FYNNEI. The CDR3 covers 13 residues. V dropped 6 bases and J dropped 2 bases, with 8 bases sitting between them. CDR3 bases: TGTGCCAGCAGAAGTGAGGCCTACAATGAGCAGTTCTTC. Protein: CASRSEAYNEQFF.

The chain combines TRBV19 with TRBJ1-1, with D possibly being TRBD1 (6 bases). The CDR3 totals 14 residues. V lost 6 bases to trimming and J lost 1 base, with 12 bases between them. Germline CDR1 and CDR2: LNHDA and SQIVND (reference sequence). The CDR3 bases are TGTGCCAGTAGACCTCAGGGGAGGAACACTGAAGCTTTCTTT. Its protein product is CASRPQGRNTEAFF.

The chain uses TRBV30 and TRBJ2-7; 7 nucleotides match TRBD2. CDR3 length: 14 amino acids. Germline V gene sequence: CDR1 GTSNPN, CDR2 SVGIG (reference sequence). V shed 4 bases, J shed 0 bases, and the junction held 6 bases outside the gene matches. The DNA for the CDR3 is TGTGCCTGGACCCAGGGCGGGAGCTCCTACGAGCAGTACTTC. Encoded protein: CAWTQGGSSYEQYF.

The chain links TRBV28 to TRBJ2-7; TRBD2 is a possible D gene (5 bases). V lost 5 bases and J 7 bases, leaving 15 bases between the germline ends. The CDR3 covers 13 residues. The germline gives CDR1 MDHEN, CDR2 SYDVKM. The CDR3 DNA follows: TGTGCCAGCAGTCCTCTTCGGGGAAGGGAGCAGTACTTC. Translation: CASSPLRGREQYF.

V gene TRBV27 combines with J gene TRBJ2-5; possibly TRBD2 for D (5 bases). V lost 0 bases, J lost 11 bases, and 16 bases lay in between. The CDR3 sequence is 14 residues long. The germline gives CDR1 MNHEY, CDR2 SMNVEV (reference sequence). CDR3 protein: CASSLSIGLPGQYF. In DNA form, the CDR3 reads TGTGCCAGCAGTTTATCGATCGGACTCCCCGGGCAGTACTTC.